These 22 T cell receptor beta chains came from one sample sequenced in a study of CD8+ T cells in alopecia areata. RNA extraction was followed by reverse transcription into cDNA, which acted as the sequencing template. Assay used: immunoSEQ multiplex PCR; TCRdb lists only in-frame clones, some missing. Among tens of thousands of clones, 45% to 60% were seen once, and the ten largest hold approximately 5.4%. Source material: NKG2D-high CD8+ T cells sorted from blood. The receptors stem from a human donor with alopecia areata.

The gene calls are TRBV9 and TRBJ2-1; D gene uncertain. Looked up from germline, CDR1 is SGDLS and CDR2 is YYNGEE. This CDR3 has 15 residues. V shed 3 bases and J shed 7 bases, with 17 bases lying between them. CDR3 loop: CASSASGSDPNEQFF. CDR3 nucleotide sequence: TGTGCCAGCAGCGCATCCGGGTCCGACCCTAATGAGCAGTTCTTC.

The chain uses TRBV27 and TRBJ2-1; the match to TRBD2 covers 16 bases. The CDR3 runs 15 residues. The germline V gene has CDR1 MNHEY and CDR2 SMNVEV (reference sequence). Unmatched junction bases numbered 10, after V lost 8 bases and J lost 12 bases. In nucleotides, the CDR3 is TGTGCCAGCGGGTCTGGGACTAGCGGGAGGGCGATGCAGTTCTTC. Amino acids: CASGSGTSGRAMQFF.

The chain uses TRBV4-1 and TRBJ1-4; D gene ambiguous. The CDR3 spans 13 residues. Deletions cut 1 base from V and 6 bases from J, with 6 bases between. Germline V gene sequence: CDR1 MGHRA, CDR2 YSYEKL. The CDR3 DNA reads TGCGCCAGCAGCCAAGTTCCAGATGAAAAACTGTTTTTT. It yields the protein CASSQVPDEKLFF.

The gene calls are TRBV29-1 and TRBJ2-7, with TRBD1 matching over 9 bases. V dropped 0 bases and J dropped 6; count of bases not matched to a gene: 6. This CDR3 is built from 14 residues. Per germline, CDR1 SQVTM and CDR2 ANQGSEA. Here the CDR3 DNA reads TGCAGCGTTGAAGACGGACAGGGGTGGGGCGAGCAGTACTTC. This translates into CSVEDGQGWGEQYF.

The CDR3 nucleotides are TGTGCCAGTATGAGGGGGCGCTCGGATACGCAGTATTTT. Amino acids: CASMRGRSDTQYF. The V and J genes are TRBV13 and TRBJ2-3; 7 bases map to TRBD1. V shed 9 bases, J shed 6 bases, and the junction held 9 bases outside the gene matches. The CDR3 contains 13 residues. CDR1 PRHDT and CDR2 FYEKMQ come from the germline V gene (reference sequence).

This chain connects TRBV28 to TRBJ2-5; TRBD1 aligns across 7 bases. The germline gives CDR1 MDHEN, CDR2 SYDVKM. This CDR3 has 15 residues. The ends lost 4 bases at V and 5 bases at J; junction bases unmatched: 10. The CDR3 DNA reads as TGTGCCAGCAGTTCATACCGACAGGGCGGCGAGACCCAGTACTTC. As protein: CASSSYRQGGETQYF.

The chain carries TRBV4-1 and TRBJ1-1; no definite D call. CDR3 length: 14 residues. Germline loops: CDR1 MGHRA, CDR2 YSYEKL. Trimming removed 3 bases from V and 8 bases from J, with 16 bases in between. The CDR3 loop is CASSHPHDGGEAFF. CDR3 DNA: TGCGCCAGCAGCCATCCACATGACGGCGGCGAAGCTTTCTTT.

The rearrangement uses TRBV5-1 and TRBJ1-1; D gene unclear. The germline CDR1 and CDR2 sequences are SGHRS and YFSETQ. V was pared by 0 bases and J by 5 bases, with 11 bases between. The CDR3 is 14 residues long. CDR3 in amino acids: CASSLAPEGTEAFF. CDR3 DNA sequence: TGCGCCAGCAGCTTGGCCCCGGAGGGAACTGAAGCTTTCTTT. Based on the CDR3 plus reference TRBV5-1 and TRBJ1-1, the full variable domain is KAGVTQTPRYLIKTRGQQVTLSCSPISGHRSVSWYQQTPGQGLQFLFEYFSETQRNKGNFPGRFSGRQFSNSRSEMNVSTLELGDSALYLCASSLAPEGTEAFFGQGTRLTVV.

The V call is TRBV15, the J call TRBJ2-1; the D is unclear. V lost 4 bases and J 6 bases, leaving 7 bases between the germline ends. Germline V gives CDR1 LNHNV, CDR2 YYDKDF (reference sequence). The length of the CDR3 is 12 residues. In nucleotides, the CDR3 is TGTGCCACCAGCATATCTGGCAATGAGCAGTTCTTC. Its protein product is CATSISGNEQFF.

The chain employs TRBV9 and TRBJ1-1, with a weak D call TRBD1 (6 bases). Trimming left V 0 bases short and J 12 bases short, with 15 bases between. CDR1 is SGDLS and CDR2 is YYNGEE in the germline V gene. This CDR3 spans 13 amino acids. CDR3 DNA sequence: TGTGCCAGCAGCGTAGAGGGGGGACTAGAACCTTTCTTT. Amino acids: CASSVEGGLEPFF. Drawing the rest from reference TRBV9 and TRBJ1-1, the complete variable domain is DSGVTQTPKHLITATGQRVTLRCSPRSGDLSVYWYQQSLDQGLQFLIQYYNGEERAKGNILERFSAQQFPDLHSELNLSSLELGDSALYFCASSVEGGLEPFFGQGTRLTVV.

J is TRBJ2-1 and V is TRBV7-3; TRBD2 is a possible D gene (7 bases). V was pared by 4 bases and J by 6 bases, with 16 bases between. The CDR3 is 15 amino acids. Per germline, CDR1 SGHTA and CDR2 FQGTGA. Here the CDR3 DNA reads TGTGCCAGCAGCTCCTTAGGGGGGGCCGGCAATGAGCAGTTCTTC. The encoded protein is CASSSLGGAGNEQFF.

Concerning this clone: Other DNA sequences within the sample encode an identical CDR3. J is TRBJ2-5 and V is TRBV28, with 7 bases fitting TRBD1. The length of the CDR3 is 11 residues. CDR1 MDHEN and CDR2 SYDVKM come from the germline V gene. V was clipped by 6 bases and J by 5 bases; unmatched bases: 0. The CDR3 nucleotides are TGTGCCAGCAGCAGGGGGGAGACCCAGTACTTC. Translated: CASSRGETQYF.

The table lists this clone with a few counts. J is TRBJ2-5 and V is TRBV9; D assignment may be TRBD1 or TRBD2 (6 bases each). From germline, CDR1 is SGDLS and CDR2 YYNGEE. The CDR3 runs to 12 residues. V was clipped by 3 bases and J by 13 bases, with 16 bases between them. CDR3 sequence: CASSDLGGTSYF. The CDR3 DNA follows: TGTGCCAGCAGCGACCTCGGCGGGACATCGTACTTC.

V gene TRBV30 combines with J gene TRBJ2-7; 10 bases line up with TRBD2. The CDR3 sequence is 13 residues long. V lost 8 bases, J lost 3 bases, and 7 bases stayed unmatched. Germline loops: CDR1 GTSNPN, CDR2 SVGIG (reference sequence). The CDR3 is CAHRTSGLYEQYF. DNA of the CDR3: TGTGCCCATCGGACTAGCGGTCTCTACGAGCAGTACTTC.

This chain uses TRBV9 with TRBJ2-7; possibly TRBD2 for D (6 bases). Trimming removed 5 bases at V and 6 bases at J, with 12 bases between. The V gene's germline CDR1 is SGDLS and CDR2 YYNGEE. This CDR3 spans 12 amino acids. CDR3 sequence reads: CASRDGTGEQYF. The CDR3 DNA sequence: TGTGCCAGCAGGGACGGGACTGGCGAGCAGTACTTC.

The CDR3 sequence: CSVSGAGNAGELFF. DNA of the CDR3: TGCAGCGTTAGCGGGGCGGGGAATGCCGGGGAGCTGTTTTTT. The chain joins TRBV29-1 to TRBJ2-2; 7 bases align to TRBD2. This CDR3 region has 14 residues. Germline assignment: CDR1 SQVTM and CDR2 ANQGSEA. V was clipped by 5 bases and J by 6 bases; unmatched bases: 9.

The chain recombines TRBV29-1 with TRBJ2-6, with 11 bases that match TRBD1. The CDR3 sequence is 16 residues long. The germline V gene encodes CDR1 SQVTM and CDR2 ANQGSEA. With V trimmed by 4 bases and J by 1 base, 3 bases remained unmatched. This chain's CDR3 is CSVAGQGGSGANVLTF. In DNA, the CDR3 is TGCAGCGTTGCGGGACAGGGGGGATCTGGGGCCAACGTCCTGACTTTC.

This clone has a handful of counts. The rearrangement links TRBV29-1 to TRBJ2-1; possible D gene TRBD1, 6 bases. The CDR3 loop spans 12 amino acids. Germline lookup yields CDR1 SQVTM and CDR2 ANQGSEA. Trimming removed 6 bases from V and 3 bases from J, with 9 bases in between. The CDR3 region is CSVKDSYNEQFF. In DNA form, the CDR3 reads TGCAGCGTGAAGGACAGCTACAATGAGCAGTTCTTC.

This clone came up a few times. The chain recombines TRBV2 with TRBJ2-1; D not resolved. Germline V gives CDR1 SNHLY, CDR2 FYNNEI. The CDR3 runs 13 residues. Trimming removed 7 bases from V and 0 bases from J, with 7 bases in between. The CDR3 sequence: CASTGPSYNEQFF. DNA for the CDR3: TGTGCCAGCACCGGGCCCTCCTACAATGAGCAGTTCTTC.

V and J are TRBV30 and TRBJ2-1; perhaps TRBD1 as D (5 bases). Germline V gene sequence: CDR1 GTSNPN, CDR2 SVGIG (reference sequence). The CDR3 contains 15 residues. The V end was cut by 4 bases, the J end by 0 bases, with 13 bases between. The CDR3 DNA sequence: TGTGCCTGGACCATAGACAGTAGCTCCTACAATGAGCAGTTCTTC. Amino acid sequence: CAWTIDSSSYNEQFF.

This clone has only a few counts. The V gene is TRBV29-1, the J gene TRBJ2-5; either TRBD1 or TRBD2 may fit D (6 bases each). The DNA end lines up better with TRBJ2-7; the J call may be wrong. There are 13 residues in the CDR3. Germline V gene lookup returns CDR1 SQVTM and CDR2 ANQGSEA. The CDR3 nucleotides read TGCAGCGTTCGTAGGGGGGACGCCTACGAGCAGTACTTC. Its protein product is CSVRRGDAYEQYF.

This clone was seen a few times. The chain recombines TRBV27 with TRBJ2-1; no reliable D call. V was pared by 7 bases and J by 5 bases, with 12 bases between. This CDR3 is 13 amino acids long. CDR1 MNHEY and CDR2 SMNVEV come from the germline V gene (reference sequence). The DNA of the CDR3 is TGTGCCAGCACCCGTGGGCCTAACAATGAGCAGTTCTTC. Its protein is CASTRGPNNEQFF.